The 26 T cell receptor beta chains below come from one sample, sequenced in a study of blood T cells in healthy people across ages. The use of a sample-barcoded 5' primer and a J-beta primer mix characterized a second PCR of about 6 to 11 cycles. TCRdb itself ran the 5' RACE reads through MiXCR, one entry per CDR3 protein. The sample includes some 900,000 distinct CDR3 sequences, around 48% of them seen just once. Sequenced sample: blood. These TCRs come from a man aged 25-45 years in good health.

This chain uses TRBV10-3 with TRBJ2-7, with TRBD2 identical over 15 bases. Unmatched junction bases numbered 11, after V lost 7 bases and J lost 7 bases. The CDR3 consists of 16 residues. Germline V gene data show CDR1 as ENHRY and CDR2 as SYGVKD. The CDR3, as DNA: TGTGCCATCACCGGGGGACTAGCGGGGGGATACAATGAGCAGTACTTC. This translates into CAITGGLAGGYNEQYF.

This chain links TRBV20-1 with TRBJ2-7; either TRBD1 or TRBD2 may supply D (6 bases each). The CDR3 is 14 residues long. CDR1 DFQATT and CDR2 SNEGSKA come from the germline V gene (reference sequence). The V end lost 2 bases, the J end lost 1 base, and 12 bases lay between the germline ends. DNA for the CDR3: TGCAGTGCTAGACCACAGGGAGGTTCCTACGAGCAGTACTTC. Translated, it gives CSARPQGGSYEQYF.

The CDR3 sequence: CNVRTGGYNEQFF. The DNA of the CDR3 is TGCAACGTAAGGACAGGGGGGTACAATGAGCAGTTCTTC. The V call is TRBV29-1, the J call TRBJ2-1; 10 nucleotides agree with TRBD1. This CDR3 comprises 13 residues. Germline assignment: CDR1 SQVTM and CDR2 ANQGSEA.

The chain employs TRBV11-2 and TRBJ2-5; 8 bases align to TRBD2. After removal of 5 bases from V and 11 bases from J, the junction contained 22 bases not matched to a gene. The V gene's germline CDR1 is SGHAT and CDR2 FQNNGV. The CDR3 runs to 17 residues. The CDR3 is CASSGRLATILSNEQYF. In DNA form, the CDR3 reads TGTGCCAGCAGCGGACGACTAGCGACCATCCTCTCCAATGAGCAGTACTTC. The variable domain in full, with the rest retrieved from reference TRBV11-2 and TRBJ2-5, is EAGVAQSPRYKIIEKRQSVAFWCNPISGHATLYWYQQILGQGPKLLIQFQNNGVVDDSQLPKDRFSAERLKGVDSTLKIQPAKLEDSAVYLCASSGRLATILSNEQYFGPGTRLLVL.

In nucleotides, the CDR3 is TGTGCCAGCAGTTATTTGGGGGACTATGGCTACACCTTC. Protein sequence: CASSYLGDYGYTF. The gene calls are TRBV6-6 and TRBJ1-2; D is perhaps TRBD1 (5 bases). The length of the CDR3 is 13 residues. CDR1 and CDR2 (germline): MNHNY, SVGAGI (reference sequence). Trimming removed 3 bases at V and 3 bases at J, with 8 bases between.

The V call is TRBV4-3, the J call TRBJ2-6; D unclear. Per germline, CDR1 LGHNA and CDR2 YSLEER. V shed 1 base and J shed 2 bases, with 9 bases lying between them. The CDR3 contains 16 residues. CDR3 DNA sequence: TGCGCCAGCAGCCAAGTAGCAGTGACTGGGGCCAACGTCCTGACTTTC. Its protein is CASSQVAVTGANVLTF.

In its sample, this clonotype was seen a few times. The chain has TRBV27 and TRBJ2-1; D remains ambiguous. From germline, CDR1 is MNHEY and CDR2 SMNVEV (reference sequence). The CDR3 consists of 12 residues. Trimming removed 7 bases from V and 5 bases from J, with 9 bases in between. CDR3 amino acids: CASTHGHNEQFF. CDR3 DNA sequence: TGTGCCAGCACGCACGGGCACAATGAGCAGTTCTTC.

CDR3 in DNA: TGTGCCAGCAGCTTAGAAGTGCCAGCCGCTGAAGCTTTCTTT. It yields the protein CASSLEVPAAEAFF. The chain recombines TRBV11-2 with TRBJ1-1, with unresolved D. This CDR3 region has 14 residues. Germline values: CDR1 SGHAT, CDR2 FQNNGV. Trimming removed 0 bases at V and 6 bases at J, with 11 bases between.

The rearrangement links TRBV5-1 to TRBJ1-1; D perhaps matches TRBD1 (5 bases). Trimming took 0 bases from V and 1 from J, leaving 19 bases between them. The CDR3 covers 18 residues. CDR1 and CDR2 (germline): SGHRS, YFSETQ. Here the CDR3 reads CASSLGGAARLWNTEAFF. The CDR3 DNA reads as TGCGCCAGCAGCTTGGGTGGGGCCGCCCGCTTGTGGAACACTGAAGCTTTCTTT.

This chain connects TRBV28 to TRBJ1-5; weak D call: TRBD1 (6 bases). The V end was cut by 5 bases, the J end by 7 bases, with 21 bases between. The CDR3 extends over 16 amino acids. CDR1 and CDR2 (germline): MDHEN, SYDVKM. The CDR3 is CASSPPGGVQGQPQHF. In DNA, the CDR3 is TGTGCCAGCAGTCCCCCTGGGGGAGTTCAGGGGCAGCCCCAGCATTTT.

The chain links TRBV4-1 to TRBJ1-4; tentatively, D is TRBD1 (5 bases). Trimming removed 0 bases from V and 4 bases from J, with 12 bases in between. Germline CDR1 and CDR2: MGHRA and YSYEKL. This CDR3 has 16 amino acids. The CDR3 is CASSQEGRDHNEKLFF. The DNA of the CDR3 is TGCGCCAGCAGCCAAGAGGGGAGGGACCATAATGAAAAACTGTTTTTT.

The genes are TRBV7-2 and TRBJ2-5, with a tentative D call TRBD1 (6 bases). The V gene's germline CDR1 is SGHTA and CDR2 FQGNSA. V lost 6 bases and J 3 bases, leaving 17 bases between the germline ends. The length of the CDR3 is 15 residues. The CDR3 sequence is CASSPVRGPKETQYF. The CDR3 coding sequence is TGTGCCAGCAGTCCGGTCAGGGGTCCCAAAGAGACCCAGTACTTC.

The CDR3 sequence: CASSQGEGQGFRGYTF. DNA of the CDR3: TGCGCCAGCAGCCAAGGGGAGGGACAGGGGTTTCGTGGCTACACCTTC. The chain recombines TRBV4-1 with TRBJ1-2; 10 nucleotides agree with TRBD1. The CDR3 spans 16 residues. Germline CDR1 MGHRA, CDR2 YSYEKL. The V segment lost 1 base and the J segment 7 bases; nucleotides outside the gene matches: 9.

This rearrangement joins TRBV14 to TRBJ2-5; D possibly corresponds to TRBD1 (5 bases). Germline V gene sequence: CDR1 SGHDN, CDR2 FVKESK. The CDR3 sequence is 14 residues long. Trimming cost V 4 bases and J 4 bases, with 13 bases left between them. The CDR3 is CASSPTVLGETQYF. DNA of the CDR3: TGTGCCAGCAGCCCGACAGTCCTAGGAGAGACCCAGTACTTC.

Concerning this clonotype itself: A much larger clone lies a single base off, so this may be a read error. The rearrangement joins TRBV27 to TRBJ1-2; unclear D gene. The V gene lost 7 bases and the J gene lost 4 bases, with 10 bases spanning the gap. Germline values: CDR1 MNHEY, CDR2 SMNVEV (reference sequence). The CDR3 sequence is 12 residues long. CDR3 coding DNA: TGTGCCAGCAATTTCAAGGGCTATGGCTACACCTTC. It yields the protein CASNFKGYGYTF.

The rearrangement uses TRBV5-1 and TRBJ2-3; 9 positions match TRBD2. V lost 0 bases and J lost 2; bases outside the gene matches: 7. Germline assignment: CDR1 SGHRS and CDR2 YFSETQ. The CDR3 length is 17 residues. This chain's CDR3 is CASSLAPSGTNTDTQYF. In nucleotides, the CDR3 is TGCGCCAGCAGCTTGGCTCCTAGCGGGACAAACACAGATACGCAGTATTTT.

The V gene is TRBV6-6, the J gene TRBJ1-4, with no clear D. The CDR3 consists of 14 residues. The V end was cut by 3 bases, the J end by 8 bases, with 13 bases between. Germline V gene data show CDR1 as MNHNY and CDR2 as SVGAGI (reference sequence). CDR3 bases: TGTGCCAGCAGTTATGTTACCGCGGCGGAAAAACTGTTTTTT. Encoded protein: CASSYVTAAEKLFF.

J is TRBJ2-5 and V is TRBV20-1, with TRBD1 as a possible D gene (6 bases). Germline CDR1 is DFQATT and CDR2 is SNEGSKA (reference sequence). Trimming stripped 1 base from V and 4 bases from J, with 13 bases between. The CDR3 runs 14 residues. The CDR3, as DNA: TGCAGTGCTAGAGGGGGGCTAGAGATAGAGACCCAGTACTTC. Translated: CSARGGLEIETQYF.

This chain joins TRBV7-2 and TRBJ1-2; 8 bases are a match to TRBD1. The CDR3 loop spans 12 amino acids. CDR1 and CDR2 from the germline V gene are SGHTA and FQGNSA. V dropped 8 bases and J dropped 5; count of bases not matched to a gene: 4. CDR3 residues: CASGRGRYGYTF. In nucleotides, the CDR3 is TGTGCCAGCGGCAGGGGGCGTTATGGCTACACCTTC.

This sequence joins TRBV29-1 and TRBJ1-2; 8 bases are shared with TRBD1. J was trimmed by 8 bases and V by 6 bases; bases with no gene match: 17. The CDR3 contains 15 residues. Per germline, CDR1 SQVTM and CDR2 ANQGSEA. This CDR3 is CSVVRFGQGELGYTF. The CDR3 DNA follows: TGCAGCGTAGTTAGATTTGGACAGGGTGAACTCGGCTACACCTTC.

The V and J genes are TRBV6-7 and TRBJ2-7; 8 bases fit TRBD1. TRBV6-7 is reported as an ORF; its role is uncertain. J gave up 2 bases and V 9 bases, and 6 bases lay outside the gene matches. The CDR3 sequence is 13 residues long. For the CDR3, the DNA is TGTGCCAGTCAGGACAGGGAAGCCTACGAGCAGTACTTC. Its translation: CASQDREAYEQYF.

This clonotype was detected ten times or more. The chain is built from TRBV9 and TRBJ2-7; 12 nucleotides align to TRBD2. CDR3 length: 15 amino acids. V gave up 2 bases and J gave up 2 bases; unmatched junction bases: 2. Germline V gives CDR1 SGDLS, CDR2 YYNGEE. The CDR3: CASSVLAGGTYEQYF. CDR3 DNA sequence: TGTGCCAGCAGCGTGCTAGCGGGGGGGACCTACGAGCAGTACTTC.

The chain employs TRBV3-1 and TRBJ1-5; 9 bases agree with TRBD1. The CDR3 totals 15 residues. With V trimmed by 3 bases and J by 4 bases, 4 bases remained unmatched. Germline assignment: CDR1 LGHDT and CDR2 YNNKEL (reference sequence). As DNA, the CDR3 is TGTGCCAGCAGCCAGTCCGGGACAGGGAATCAGCCCCAGCATTTT. Translated, it gives CASSQSGTGNQPQHF.

This clonotype was counted between two and nine times. The V and J genes are TRBV5-5 and TRBJ2-1; maybe TRBD1 (6 bases). The CDR3 length is 17 residues. Deletions cut 3 bases from V and 0 bases from J, with 16 bases between. The germline gives CDR1 SGHKS, CDR2 YYEKEE (reference sequence). The CDR3 is CASSSPGVLSSYNEQFF. CDR3 DNA: TGTGCCAGCAGCTCTCCAGGGGTCTTAAGCTCCTACAATGAGCAGTTCTTC.

This clonotype has just a few counts. V and J are TRBV12-3 or TRBV12-4 and TRBJ1-6; D gene uncertain. The CDR3 totals 15 residues. V was clipped by 3 bases and J by 0 bases, with 6 bases between them. CDR3 in DNA: TGTGCCAGCAGTTTGTTGGGCTCCTATAATTCACCCCTCCACTTT. Amino acids: CASSLLGSYNSPLHF.

The chain recombines TRBV5-1 with TRBJ2-1, with 7 bases fitting TRBD1. CDR3 size: 15 residues. Germline lookup yields CDR1 SGHRS and CDR2 YFSETQ. V gave up 4 bases and J gave up 6 bases; unmatched junction bases: 10. The CDR3 DNA reads TGCGCCAGCAGCATTACAGGGGATCGCGGCAATGAGCAGTTCTTC. Amino acid sequence: CASSITGDRGNEQFF.